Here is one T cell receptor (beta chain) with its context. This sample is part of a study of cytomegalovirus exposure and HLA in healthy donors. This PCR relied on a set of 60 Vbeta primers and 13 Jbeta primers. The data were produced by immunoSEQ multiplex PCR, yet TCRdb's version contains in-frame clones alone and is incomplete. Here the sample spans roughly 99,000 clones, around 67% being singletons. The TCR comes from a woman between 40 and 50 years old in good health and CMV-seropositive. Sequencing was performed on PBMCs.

CDR3 loop: CASSWQAGLQETQYF. CDR3 nucleotides: TGTGCCAGCAGCTGGCAAGCGGGGCTTCAAGAGACCCAGTACTTC. The chain recombines TRBV7-6 with TRBJ2-5; 7 bases align to TRBD2. Per the germline V gene, CDR1 is SGHVS and CDR2 is FNYEAQ. V gave up 4 bases and J gave up 2 bases; unmatched junction bases: 7. CDR3 length: 15 amino acids. The whole variable domain, remainder taken from reference TRBV7-6 and TRBJ2-5, is GAGVSQSPRYKVTKRGQDVALRCDPISGHVSLYWYRQALGQGPEFLTYFNYEAQQDKSGLPNDRFSAERPEGSISTLTIQRTEQRDSAMYRCASSWQAGLQETQYFGPGTRLLVL.